In this sample, the clone carrying this TCR beta chain turned up many times. Each CDR3 protein gets one entry after TCRdb re-called the RT-PCR reads with MiXCR. The sample contains about 680,000 distinct CDR3 sequences, approximately 15% of which appear only once. This CDR3 spans 12 amino acids. J lost 9 bases, V lost 9 bases, and 5 bases had no gene match. CDR1 and CDR2 from the germline V gene are MNHEY and SMNVEV (reference sequence). The sequence was obtained from a female donor in good health, serving as a healthy control. The sequenced sample was memory CD4+ T cells from blood. This chain links TRBV27 with TRBJ2-1, with TRBD1 matching over 10 bases. This chain's CDR3 is CASGQGGTEQFF. CDR3 DNA: TGTGCCAGTGGACAGGGGGGCACTGAGCAGTTCTTC.